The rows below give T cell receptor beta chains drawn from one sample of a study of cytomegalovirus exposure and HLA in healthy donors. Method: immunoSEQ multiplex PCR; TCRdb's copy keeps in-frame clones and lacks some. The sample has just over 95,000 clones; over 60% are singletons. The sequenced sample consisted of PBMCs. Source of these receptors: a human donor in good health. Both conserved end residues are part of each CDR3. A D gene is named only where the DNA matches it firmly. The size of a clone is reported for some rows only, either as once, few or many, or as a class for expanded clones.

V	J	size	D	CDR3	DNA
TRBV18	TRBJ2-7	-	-	CASSQSLSIYEQYF	TGTGCCAGCTCCCAGTCCCTTTCGATCTACGAGCAGTACTTC
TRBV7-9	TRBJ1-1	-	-	CASSLIRGHPNTEAFF	TGTGCCAGCAGCTTAATAAGGGGACACCCGAACACTGAAGCTTTCTTT
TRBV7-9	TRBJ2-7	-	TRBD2	CASSLFSGLVGLEQYF	TGTGCCAGCAGCTTATTCTCGGGACTAGTTGGTCTCGAGCAGTACTTC
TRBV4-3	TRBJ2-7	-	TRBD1	CASSRGQGSYEQYF	TGCGCCAGCAGCCGCGGACAGGGGTCCTACGAGCAGTACTTC
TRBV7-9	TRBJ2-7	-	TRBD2	CASSTGGTSEGFEQYF	TGTGCCAGCAGCACCGGCGGGACTAGCGAGGGCTTCGAGCAGTACTTC
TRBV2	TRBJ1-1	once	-	CATFRGCEAFF	TGTGCCACCTTCCGGGGTTGTGAAGCTTTCTTT
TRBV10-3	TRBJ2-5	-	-	CAISERSSRGTRETQYF	TGTGCCATCAGTGAGCGATCCTCCCGGGGGACCAGGGAGACCCAGTACTTC
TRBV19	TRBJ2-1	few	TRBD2	CASRGLAGGPVLNEQFF	TGTGCCAGTAGGGGACTAGCGGGAGGGCCGGTGCTCAATGAGCAGTTCTTC
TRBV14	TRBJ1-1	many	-	CASQAVAGRTEAFF	TGTGCCAGCCAAGCCGTTGCAGGGAGGACTGAAGCTTTCTTT
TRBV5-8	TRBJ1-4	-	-	CASSSGQKITTNEKLFF	TGTGCCAGCAGCAGTGGACAGAAGATTACAACTAATGAAAAACTGTTTTTT
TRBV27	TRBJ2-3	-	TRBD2	CASSLTTSSPTDTQYF	TGTGCCAGCAGTTTAACGACTAGCTCTCCCACAGATACGCAGTATTTT